The clone carrying this TCR beta chain was counted a few times. The antigen remains unidentified. The CDR3 has 15 residues. Trimming shortened V by 5 bases and J by 2 bases, and 15 bases separated the two germline ends. Presence of unique molecular identifiers characterized the TCR beta cDNA libraries. Input amounts of 1 to 10 million T cells were used. These gave 500,000 or so cDNA molecules, so each molecule approximated one T cell. TCRdb reprocessed the PCR reads via MiXCR and lists one record per CDR3 protein. The sample carries 400,000 to 500,000 distinct CDR3 sequences, 39% recorded once. This sample was taken from a study of post-analysis software for immune sequencing data. Study overall: Relapsing-remitting, secondary progressive and progressive-relapsing multiple sclerosis courses were included. Whole-study results and caveats: Compared with controls, patients had more of about 5 TRBV segments, including TRBV5-6, TRBV5-1 and TRBV20-1. Samples from one preparation batch, clustered by F measure, grouped strongly together. A significant reduction in normalized Chao1 diversity was observed in multiple sclerosis patients versus controls.

Sequences were obtained from blood. This receptor was identified in a girl aged 2 to 10 with multiple sclerosis. The rearrangement joins TRBV12-3 or TRBV12-4 to TRBJ1-2; D gene unclear. In DNA, the CDR3 is TGTGCCAGCAGTCCCCATCTGGAACTAAACTATGGCTACACCTTC. As protein: CASSPHLELNYGYTF.